A single sample gave rise to the 24 T cell receptor beta chains below, sequenced in a study of CD8+CD57+ T cells in acquired aplastic anemia. Genomic DNA provided the template from which TCR beta VDJ and CDR3 profiles were obtained. TCRdb re-derived calls from the reads in MiXCR, one entry per CDR3 protein. The sample lists about 190,000 distinct CDR3 sequences, 40% to 50% occurring once. Patients sequenced had flow cytometry evidence of CD8+CD57+ cell expansion. The sample taken for sequencing was sorted CD4+, CD8+, or CD8+CD57+ T cells (not recorded which) from PBMCs. Source of these receptors: a human donor with aplastic anemia.

The chain combines TRBV19 with TRBJ1-1; 7 bases align to TRBD1. This CDR3 comprises 15 residues. From germline, CDR1 is LNHDA and CDR2 SQIVND (reference sequence). The V and J ends lost 4 bases and 0 bases, in that order; junction bases with no gene match: 5. The DNA of the CDR3 is TGTGCCAGTAGTACTAGGGGACAGCTGAACACTGAAGCTTTCTTT. Amino acids: CASSTRGQLNTEAFF. Combining the CDR3 with reference TRBV19 and TRBJ1-1 gives the whole variable domain DGGITQSPKYLFRKEGQNVTLSCEQNLNHDAMYWYRQDPGQGLRLIYYSQIVNDFQKGDIAEGYSVSREKKESFPLTVTSAQKNPTAFYLCASSTRGQLNTEAFFGQGTRLTVV.

J is TRBJ2-3 and V is TRBV25-1, with D unresolved. This CDR3 is 14 amino acids long. V shed 2 bases and J shed 2 bases, with 8 bases lying between them. CDR1 is MGHDK and CDR2 is SYGVNS in the germline V gene. CDR3 in amino acids: CASSEGYYTDTQYF. CDR3 nucleotides: TGTGCCAGCAGTGAAGGCTATTACACAGATACGCAGTATTTT.

This clonotype has a handful of counts. A much larger clone lies a single base off, so this may be a read error. This chain joins TRBV19 and TRBJ1-2, with D possibly matching TRBD1 (6 bases). Looked up from germline, CDR1 is LNHDA and CDR2 is SQIVND (reference sequence). The CDR3 has 16 residues. CDR3 nucleotide sequence: TGTGCCTGTAGTATAAACAGCCGGACAGATATCAATGGCTACACCTTC. This codes for CACSINSRTDINGYTF.

This chain uses TRBV7-9 with TRBJ2-3; D is ambiguous. Germline CDR1 is SEHNR and CDR2 is FQNEAQ (reference sequence). This CDR3 contains 13 residues. The germline V and J ends were trimmed by 0 bases and 6 bases, with 7 bases remaining between them. The CDR3 reads CASSLASLDTQYF. The CDR3 nucleotides read TGTGCCAGCAGCTTAGCTTCGTTGGATACGCAGTATTTT.

This clonotype was detected ten times or more. For the CDR3, the DNA is TGCGCCAGCAGCTTGCAGGCCACGAACACTGAAGCTTTCTTT. Translating it yields CASSLQATNTEAFF. The chain couples TRBV5-1 to TRBJ1-1, with no clear D. Trimming shortened V by 1 base and J by 1 base, and 8 bases separated the two germline ends. This CDR3 has 14 residues. From germline, CDR1 is SGHRS and CDR2 YFSETQ.

This sequence joins TRBV24-1 and TRBJ1-2; 10 bases agree with TRBD1. The CDR3 runs to 15 residues. J lost 7 bases, V lost 4 bases, and 8 bases had no gene match. In germline, CDR1 is KGHDR, CDR2 SFDVKD. The CDR3 region is CATSDHGTGVSGYTF. The CDR3 coding sequence is TGTGCCACCAGTGACCACGGGACAGGGGTTAGTGGCTACACCTTC.

The chain recombines TRBV9 with TRBJ2-7, with D possibly TRBD1 on 5 matching bases. CDR3 length: 14 amino acids. The germline CDR1 and CDR2 sequences are SGDLS and YYNGEE. V was pared by 0 bases and J by 4 bases, with 11 bases between. The CDR3 region is CASSVGQRGYEQYF. The CDR3 DNA reads TGTGCCAGCAGCGTAGGACAAAGGGGATACGAGCAGTACTTC.

The sample holds many counts of this clonotype. The chain carries TRBV4-2 and TRBJ2-7, with 8 bases lining up with TRBD1. Germline assignment: CDR1 LGHNA and CDR2 YNFKEQ. After removal of 1 base from V and 1 base from J, the junction contained 6 bases not matched to a gene. The CDR3 totals 16 residues. CDR3 nucleotides: TGTGCCAGCAGCCAAGGGCCCGGGACAGGATCCTACGAGCAGTACTTC. Protein: CASSQGPGTGSYEQYF.

In this sample, this clonotype turned up a few times. This sequence may be a read error, since a much larger clone differs from it by one base. The rearrangement uses TRBV20-1 and TRBJ1-1; possibly TRBD1 for D (5 bases). Germline-derived CDR1 and CDR2 are DFQATT and SNEGSKA (reference sequence). The CDR3 extends over 17 amino acids. V lost 5 bases and J lost 0, with 22 bases in between. CDR3 nucleotide sequence: TGCAGTGCTGGGGACCATTTTCGGGCAAGGATGAACACTGAAGCTTTCTTT. Its translation: CSAGDHFRARMNTEAFF.

V is TRBV5-6 and J is TRBJ1-2, with 7 nucleotides matching TRBD1. This CDR3 contains 14 residues. The ends lost 4 bases at V and 4 bases at J; junction bases unmatched: 7. Germline loops: CDR1 SGHDT, CDR2 YYEEEE. The CDR3 DNA follows: TGTGCCAGCAGCCGAGGGGACAGCCTCTATGGCTACACCTTC. Translating it yields CASSRGDSLYGYTF.

This clonotype was recorded a few times. A read error may be the cause here, since a much bigger clone is one base away. This chain's CDR3 is CAISEGTTSYTF. The CDR3 DNA is TGTGCCATCAGTGAGGGGACAACGAGTTACACCTTC. The V and J genes are TRBV10-3 and TRBJ1-2; the D gene is possibly TRBD1 (6 bases). CDR1 ENHRY and CDR2 SYGVKD come from the germline V gene. The CDR3 totals 12 residues. V gave up 2 bases and J gave up 11 bases, with 12 bases separating them.

This clonotype was observed a handful of times. The chain joins TRBV7-8 to TRBJ2-5; a weak D match, TRBD1 (5 bases). CDR1 is SGHVS, CDR2 FQNEAQ, per germline. The length of the CDR3 is 13 residues. V was cut by 11 bases and J by 1 base, with 14 bases left in between. CDR3 bases: TGTGCCTGGAGCAAGGGGCCCCAAGAGACCCAGTACTTC. Amino acids: CAWSKGPQETQYF. Full variable domain (remainder filled in from reference TRBV7-8 and TRBJ2-5): GAGVSQSPRYKVAKRGQDVALRCDPISGHVSLFWYQQALGQGPEFLTYFQNEAQLDKSGLPSDRFFAERPEGSVSTLKIQRTQQEDSAVYLCAWSKGPQETQYFGPGTRLLVL.

The chain has TRBV7-3 and TRBJ2-1; 7 bases are a match to TRBD2. Germline V gene data show CDR1 as SGHTA and CDR2 as FQGTGA. This CDR3 region has 13 residues. The V segment lost 5 bases and the J segment 5 bases; nucleotides outside the gene matches: 3. This CDR3 is CASSPGTNNEQFF. CDR3 DNA: TGTGCCAGCAGCCCCGGGACTAACAATGAGCAGTTCTTC.

The chain recombines TRBV20-1 with TRBJ2-5; 10 positions match TRBD2. Germline loops: CDR1 DFQATT, CDR2 SNEGSKA (reference sequence). V was pared by 2 bases and J by 2 bases, with 5 bases of the junction left unmatched. The CDR3 is 15 residues long. In DNA form, the CDR3 reads TGCAGTGCTAGACCGCTAGCGGGGGCGCAAGAGACCCAGTACTTC. It yields the protein CSARPLAGAQETQYF.

The J gene is TRBJ2-7, the V gene TRBV2; perhaps TRBD2 as D (6 bases). Trimming shortened V by 3 bases and J by 2 bases, and 14 bases separated the two germline ends. Germline-derived CDR1 and CDR2 are SNHLY and FYNNEI. The CDR3 sequence is 15 residues long. DNA of the CDR3: TGTGCCAGCAGTGAGGGTAGCGGAACCCCCTACGAGCAGTACTTC. Translating it yields CASSEGSGTPYEQYF.

The V call is TRBV10-1, the J call TRBJ2-1; D is ambiguous. Trimming left V 10 bases short and J 6 bases short, with 16 bases between. Per germline, CDR1 WNHNN and CDR2 SYGVQD (reference sequence). The CDR3 length is 13 residues. The CDR3 DNA reads as TGCGCCACTCAGATTGGGGTAGGCAATGAGCAGTTCTTC. Protein: CATQIGVGNEQFF.

The rearrangement joins TRBV4-1 to TRBJ2-1; TRBD2 might be the D (5 bases). V lost 0 bases, J lost 5 bases, and 17 bases lay in between. The CDR3 runs to 17 residues. Germline CDR1 and CDR2: MGHRA and YSYEKL. CDR3 DNA: TGCGCCAGCAGCCAAGATCAGCTTAGCGAGGTGGACAATGAGCAGTTCTTC. Translation gives CASSQDQLSEVDNEQFF.

The V gene is TRBV20-1, the J gene TRBJ2-7; 8 bases line up with TRBD2. Germline CDR1 is DFQATT and CDR2 is SNEGSKA (reference sequence). With 1 base clipped from V and 5 bases from J, the junction kept 7 bases outside the gene matches. The CDR3 extends over 14 amino acids. The CDR3 DNA reads TGCAGTGCTAGAGGATCCGGGACTAGAGACGAGCAGTACTTC. Amino acids: CSARGSGTRDEQYF.

This clonotype was counted at least ten times. The chain couples TRBV28 to TRBJ1-2, with D tentatively TRBD1 (6 bases). V was shortened by 6 bases and J by 8 bases, with 13 bases between the two germline ends. From germline, CDR1 is MDHEN and CDR2 SYDVKM. This CDR3 is built from 12 residues. The DNA of the CDR3 is TGTGCCAGCAGATCAACAGGGTCCGGCTACACCTTC. Translated, it gives CASRSTGSGYTF.

This clonotype was counted ten times or more. DNA of the CDR3: TGTGCCAGCAGCGTAGGGGGACAGGGGGTGAACGAGCAGTACTTC. Translating gives CASSVGGQGVNEQYF. J is TRBJ2-7 and V is TRBV9, with TRBD1 matching 11 bases. Germline assignment: CDR1 SGDLS and CDR2 YYNGEE. This CDR3 spans 15 amino acids. J was trimmed by 5 bases and V by 0 bases; bases with no gene match: 4.

The V call is TRBV4-2, the J call TRBJ1-2; TRBD1 matches 8 bases. Germline V CDR1 and CDR2: LGHNA, YNFKEQ. CDR3 size: 15 residues. The J segment lost 7 bases and the V segment lost 0 bases, leaving 7 bases of the junction unmatched. The CDR3 protein is CASSQESRGPVGYTF. CDR3 coding DNA: TGTGCCAGCAGCCAAGAAAGCAGGGGGCCGGTTGGCTACACCTTC.

The genes are TRBV7-9 and TRBJ2-7; no reliable D call. Between the trimmed V and J ends, which lost 10 bases and 4 bases, there was a span of 8 bases. The CDR3 runs to 10 residues. Germline assignment: CDR1 SEHNR and CDR2 FQNEAQ (reference sequence). CDR3 coding DNA: TGTGCCACCCCGGTATACGAGCAGTACTTC. As protein: CATPVYEQYF.

This clonotype was detected a few times. J is TRBJ2-7 and V is TRBV18; TRBD1 is a possible D gene (6 bases). This CDR3 has 14 amino acids. Germline V gene lookup returns CDR1 KGHSH and CDR2 LQKENI. V lost 5 bases and J 2 bases, leaving 13 bases between the germline ends. CDR3 region: CASSLAGQPYEQYF. CDR3 nucleotide sequence: TGTGCCAGCTCATTAGCAGGACAGCCCTACGAGCAGTACTTC.

The chain employs TRBV20-1 and TRBJ2-7; the match to TRBD1 covers 7 bases. There are 14 residues in the CDR3. From germline, CDR1 is DFQATT and CDR2 SNEGSKA (reference sequence). The junction had 4 bases not matched to a gene; V was cut back by 1 base and J by 1 base. The CDR3 nucleotides are TGCAGTGCTAGAGGACAGGGCGATTCCTACGAGCAGTACTTC. As protein: CSARGQGDSYEQYF.